A single T cell receptor beta chain is shown here with its context. The data derive from a study of blood T cell repertoires in COVID-19. Study summary: Donors in the United States, Italy and Spain gave samples during acute or convalescent COVID-19. Sample material is recorded as cDNA or gDNA derived from T cells, B-cell-depleted T cells, or PBMCs.

Original handling: Counts of nucleated cells, estimated from reference gene primer amplification, were obtained. Profiling relied on immunoSEQ multiplex PCR, and the TCRdb table lists in-frame clones only, not all of them. The V and J calls and clone size were taken over from that table, and D and trimming were inferred from the DNA. This sample has just under 95,000 clones, with roughly 75% found just once. Specimen: peripheral blood. The origin of this receptor is a man in his forties or fifties who had recovered from COVID-19.

CDR3 protein: CASSLGLQETQYF. The CDR3 bases are TGTGCCAGCAGCTTGGGACTACAAGAGACCCAGTACTTC. The chain joins TRBV7-3 to TRBJ2-5, with 7 bases identical to TRBD2. The CDR3 contains 13 residues. The V gene end was trimmed by 3 bases and the J gene end by 2 bases; junction bases not matched to a gene: 0. The germline gives CDR1 SGHTA, CDR2 FQGTGA.